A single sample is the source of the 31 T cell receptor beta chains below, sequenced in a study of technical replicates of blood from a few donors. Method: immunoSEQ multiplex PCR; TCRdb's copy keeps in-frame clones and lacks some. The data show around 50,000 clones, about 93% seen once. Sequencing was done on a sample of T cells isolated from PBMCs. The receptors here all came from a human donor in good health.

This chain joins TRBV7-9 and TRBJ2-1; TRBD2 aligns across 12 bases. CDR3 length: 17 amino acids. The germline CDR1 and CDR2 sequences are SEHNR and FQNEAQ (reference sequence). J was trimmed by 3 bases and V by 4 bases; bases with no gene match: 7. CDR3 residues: CASSSRTSGTIYNEQFF. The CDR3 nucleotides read TGTGCCAGCAGCTCCCGGACTAGCGGGACTATCTACAATGAGCAGTTCTTC.

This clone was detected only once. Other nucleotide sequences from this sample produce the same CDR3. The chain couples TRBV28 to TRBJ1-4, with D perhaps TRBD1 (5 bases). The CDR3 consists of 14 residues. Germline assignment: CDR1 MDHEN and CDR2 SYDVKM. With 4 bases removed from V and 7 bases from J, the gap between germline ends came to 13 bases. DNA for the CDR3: TGTGCCAGCAGTTCCGGGACTGGGGGTGAAAAACTGTTTTTT. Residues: CASSSGTGGEKLFF.

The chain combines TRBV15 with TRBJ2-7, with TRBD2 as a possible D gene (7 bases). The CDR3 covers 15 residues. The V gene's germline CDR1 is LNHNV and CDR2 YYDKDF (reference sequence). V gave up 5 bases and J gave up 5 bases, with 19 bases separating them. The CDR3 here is CATSGYREGLDEQYF. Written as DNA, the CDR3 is TGTGCCACCAGCGGGTACAGGGAGGGACTTGACGAGCAGTACTTC.

The CDR3 DNA is TGCGCCAGCAGCTTGGTCTCAGCGGGCAAAAACATTCAGTACTTC. It codes for CASSLVSAGKNIQYF. The chain combines TRBV5-1 with TRBJ2-4, with D perhaps TRBD2 (6 bases). From germline, CDR1 is SGHRS and CDR2 YFSETQ. Trimming left V 0 bases short and J 3 bases short, with 10 bases between. CDR3 length equals 15 residues.

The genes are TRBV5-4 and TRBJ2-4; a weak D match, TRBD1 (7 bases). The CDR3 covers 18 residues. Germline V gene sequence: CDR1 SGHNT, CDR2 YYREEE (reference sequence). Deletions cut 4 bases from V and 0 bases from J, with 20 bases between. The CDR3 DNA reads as TGTGCCAGCAGCCCCTCCGGCAGGGGGGCACTAGCCAAAAACATTCAGTACTTC. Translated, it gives CASSPSGRGALAKNIQYF.

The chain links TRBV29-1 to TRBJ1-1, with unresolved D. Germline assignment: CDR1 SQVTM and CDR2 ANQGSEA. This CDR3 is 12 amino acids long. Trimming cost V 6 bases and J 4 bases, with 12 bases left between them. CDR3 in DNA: TGCAGCGTGCAGGACTTTGCCACTGAAGCTTTCTTT. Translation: CSVQDFATEAFF.

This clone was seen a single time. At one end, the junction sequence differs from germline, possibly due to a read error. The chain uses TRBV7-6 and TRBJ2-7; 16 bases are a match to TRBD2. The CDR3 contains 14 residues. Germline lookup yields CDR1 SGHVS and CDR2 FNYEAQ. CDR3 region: CASSSGLAGGPTHF. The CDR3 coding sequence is TGTGCCAGCAGCTCGGGACTAGCGGGAGGGCCCACGCACTTC.

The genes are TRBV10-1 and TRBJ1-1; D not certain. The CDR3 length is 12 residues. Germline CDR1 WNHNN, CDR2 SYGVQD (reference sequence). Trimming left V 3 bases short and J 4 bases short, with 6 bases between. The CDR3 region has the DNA TGCGCCAGCAGTGATTTCGGCACTGAAGCTTTCTTT. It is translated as CASSDFGTEAFF.

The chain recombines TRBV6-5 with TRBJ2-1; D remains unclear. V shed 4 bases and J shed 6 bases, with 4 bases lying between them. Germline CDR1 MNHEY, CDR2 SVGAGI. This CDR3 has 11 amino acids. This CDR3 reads CASSSGNEQFF. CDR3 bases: TGTGCCAGCAGTTCCGGCAATGAGCAGTTCTTC.

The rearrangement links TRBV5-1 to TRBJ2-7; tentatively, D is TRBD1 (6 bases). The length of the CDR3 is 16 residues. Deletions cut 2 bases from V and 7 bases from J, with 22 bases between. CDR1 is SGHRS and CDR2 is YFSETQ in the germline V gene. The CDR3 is CASSLGTRGYLGEQYF. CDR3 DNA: TGCGCCAGCAGCTTAGGGACAAGGGGGTACCTTGGGGAGCAGTACTTC.

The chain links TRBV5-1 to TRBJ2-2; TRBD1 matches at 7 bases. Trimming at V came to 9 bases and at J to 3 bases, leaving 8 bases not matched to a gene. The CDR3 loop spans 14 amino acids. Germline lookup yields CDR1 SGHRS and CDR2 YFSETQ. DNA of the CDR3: TGCGCCACCAGAACCGGGACAGACACCGGGGAGCTGTTTTTT. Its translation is CATRTGTDTGELFF.

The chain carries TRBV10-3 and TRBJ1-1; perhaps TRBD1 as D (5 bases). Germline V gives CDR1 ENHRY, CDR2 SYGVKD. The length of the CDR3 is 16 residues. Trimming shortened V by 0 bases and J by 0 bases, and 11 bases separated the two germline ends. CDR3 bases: TGTGCCATCAGTGAGTCTGGGGCCTCCGTGAACACTGAAGCTTTCTTT. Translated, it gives CAISESGASVNTEAFF.

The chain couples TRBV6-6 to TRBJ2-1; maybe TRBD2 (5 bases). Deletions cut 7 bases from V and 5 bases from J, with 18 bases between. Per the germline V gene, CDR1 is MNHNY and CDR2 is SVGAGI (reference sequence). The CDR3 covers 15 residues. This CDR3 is CASTPPGLANNEQFF. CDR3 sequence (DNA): TGTGCCAGCACCCCCCCTGGGCTAGCCAACAATGAGCAGTTCTTC.

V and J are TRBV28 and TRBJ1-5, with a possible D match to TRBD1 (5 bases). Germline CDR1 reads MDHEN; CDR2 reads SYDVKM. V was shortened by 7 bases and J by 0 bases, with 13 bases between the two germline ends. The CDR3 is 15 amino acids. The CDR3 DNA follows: TGTGCCAGCACCTTGGGGCCGTATAGCAATCAGCCCCAGCATTTT. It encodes CASTLGPYSNQPQHF.

The CDR3 loop reads CASSLGDWRGTAGANVLTF. CDR3 bases: TGTGCCAGCAGCTTGGGGGATTGGAGGGGGACAGCTGGGGCCAACGTCCTGACTTTC. The chain carries TRBV11-1 and TRBJ2-6, with a possible D match to TRBD1 (7 bases). The V and J ends lost 3 bases and 2 bases respectively, with 20 bases between them. CDR3 length: 19 amino acids. Germline V lookup: CDR1 SGHAT, CDR2 FQDESV (reference sequence). The full variable domain, in which reference TRBV11-1 and TRBJ2-6 provide the parts outside the CDR3, is EAEVAQSPRYKITEKSQAVAFWCDPISGHATLYWYRQILGQGPELLVQFQDESVVDDSQLPKDRFSAERLKGVDSTLKIQPAELGDSAMYLCASSLGDWRGTAGANVLTFGAGSRLTVL.

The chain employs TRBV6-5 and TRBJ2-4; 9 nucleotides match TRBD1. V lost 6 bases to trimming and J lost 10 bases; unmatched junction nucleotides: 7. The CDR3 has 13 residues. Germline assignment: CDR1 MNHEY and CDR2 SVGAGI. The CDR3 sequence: CASRRRTGAIQYF. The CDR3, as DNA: TGTGCCAGCAGAAGGAGGACAGGGGCAATTCAGTACTTC.

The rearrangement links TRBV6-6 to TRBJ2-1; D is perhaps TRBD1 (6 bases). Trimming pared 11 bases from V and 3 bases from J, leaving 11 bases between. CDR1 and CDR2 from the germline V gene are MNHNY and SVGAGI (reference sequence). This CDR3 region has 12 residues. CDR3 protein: CASGQFYNEQFF. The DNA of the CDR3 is TGTGCCTCCGGACAGTTCTACAATGAGCAGTTCTTC.

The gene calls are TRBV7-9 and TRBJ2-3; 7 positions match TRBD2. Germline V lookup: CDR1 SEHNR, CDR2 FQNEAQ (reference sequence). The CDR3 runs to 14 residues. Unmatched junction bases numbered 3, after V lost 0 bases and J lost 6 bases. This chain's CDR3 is CASSLAGGEDTQYF. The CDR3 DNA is TGTGCCAGCAGCTTAGCGGGGGGGGAGGATACGCAGTATTTT.

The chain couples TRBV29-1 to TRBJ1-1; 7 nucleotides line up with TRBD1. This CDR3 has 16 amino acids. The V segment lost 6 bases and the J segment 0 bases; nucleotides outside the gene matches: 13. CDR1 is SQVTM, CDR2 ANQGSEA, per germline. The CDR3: CSVARTGPPLNTEAFF. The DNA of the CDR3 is TGCAGCGTCGCAAGGACAGGACCCCCTCTGAACACTGAAGCTTTCTTT.

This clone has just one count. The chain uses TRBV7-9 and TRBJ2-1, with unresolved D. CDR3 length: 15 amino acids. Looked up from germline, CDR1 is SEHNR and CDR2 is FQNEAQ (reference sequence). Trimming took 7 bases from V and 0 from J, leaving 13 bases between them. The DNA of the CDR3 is TGTGCCAGCATTTTAACAGAGAGCTCCTACAATGAGCAGTTCTTC. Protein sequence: CASILTESSYNEQFF.

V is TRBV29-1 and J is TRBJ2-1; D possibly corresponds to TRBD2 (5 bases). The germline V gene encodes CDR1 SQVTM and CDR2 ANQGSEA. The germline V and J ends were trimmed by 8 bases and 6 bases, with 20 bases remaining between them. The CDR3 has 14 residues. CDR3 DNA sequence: TGCAGCACGCCGGCGCTGGGAGCCCTCAATGAGCAGTTCTTC. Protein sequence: CSTPALGALNEQFF.

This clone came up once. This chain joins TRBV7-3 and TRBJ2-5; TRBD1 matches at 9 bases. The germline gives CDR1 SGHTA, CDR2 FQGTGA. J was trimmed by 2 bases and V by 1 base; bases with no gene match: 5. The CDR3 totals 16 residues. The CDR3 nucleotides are TGTGCCAGCAGCTTAATGGGACAGGGACTACAAGAGACCCAGTACTTC. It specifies CASSLMGQGLQETQYF.

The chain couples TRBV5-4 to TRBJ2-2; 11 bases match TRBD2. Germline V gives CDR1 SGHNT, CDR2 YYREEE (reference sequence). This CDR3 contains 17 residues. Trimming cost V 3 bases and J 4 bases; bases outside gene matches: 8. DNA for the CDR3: TGTGCCAGCAGCTCATCCTTAGCGGGGGGGATCACCGGGGAGCTGTTTTTT. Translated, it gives CASSSSLAGGITGELFF. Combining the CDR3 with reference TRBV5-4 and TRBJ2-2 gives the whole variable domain ETGVTQSPTHLIKTRGQQVTLRCSSQSGHNTVSWYQQALGQGPQFIFQYYREEENGRGNFPPRFSGLQFPNYSSELNVNALELDDSALYLCASSSSLAGGITGELFFGEGSRLTVL.

As DNA, the CDR3 is TGCGCCAGCAGCCCCGGTCCTAATCAGCCCCAGCATTTT. Protein product: CASSPGPNQPQHF. V and J are TRBV5-1 and TRBJ1-5; D not certain. The ends were cut back, 4 bases at V and 4 bases at J, with 9 bases in the middle. Germline CDR1 SGHRS, CDR2 YFSETQ. The CDR3 sequence is 13 residues long.

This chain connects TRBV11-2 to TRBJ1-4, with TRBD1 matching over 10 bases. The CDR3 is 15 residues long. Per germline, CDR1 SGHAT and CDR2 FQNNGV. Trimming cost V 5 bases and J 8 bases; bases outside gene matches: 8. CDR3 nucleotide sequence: TGTGCCAGCAGCCATAGGACAGGGGGAGGCGAAAAACTGTTTTTT. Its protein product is CASSHRTGGGEKLFF.

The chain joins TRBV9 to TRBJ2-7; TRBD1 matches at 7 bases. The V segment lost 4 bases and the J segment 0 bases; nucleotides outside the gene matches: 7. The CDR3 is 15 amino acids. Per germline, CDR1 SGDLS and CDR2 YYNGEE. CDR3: CASSRQGGTSYEQYF. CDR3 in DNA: TGTGCCAGCAGCAGACAGGGTGGGACCTCCTACGAGCAGTACTTC.

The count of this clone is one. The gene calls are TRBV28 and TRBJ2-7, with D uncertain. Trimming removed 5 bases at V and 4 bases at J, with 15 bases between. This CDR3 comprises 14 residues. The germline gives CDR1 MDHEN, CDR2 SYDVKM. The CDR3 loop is CASSAQTPSYEQYF. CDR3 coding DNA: TGTGCCAGCAGTGCTCAGACACCCTCTTACGAGCAGTACTTC.

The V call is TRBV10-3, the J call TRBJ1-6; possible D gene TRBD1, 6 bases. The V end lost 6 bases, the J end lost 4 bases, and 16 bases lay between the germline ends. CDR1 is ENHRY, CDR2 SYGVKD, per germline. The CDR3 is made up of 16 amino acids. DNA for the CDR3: TGTGCCATCAGGGACAGCGTACTAAATTATAATTCACCCCTCCACTTT. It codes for CAIRDSVLNYNSPLHF.

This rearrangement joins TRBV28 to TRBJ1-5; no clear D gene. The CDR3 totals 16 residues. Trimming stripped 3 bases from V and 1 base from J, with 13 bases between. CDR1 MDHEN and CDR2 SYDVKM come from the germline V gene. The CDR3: CASSFQAYESNQPQHF. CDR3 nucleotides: TGTGCCAGCAGTTTCCAGGCGTATGAAAGCAATCAGCCCCAGCATTTT.

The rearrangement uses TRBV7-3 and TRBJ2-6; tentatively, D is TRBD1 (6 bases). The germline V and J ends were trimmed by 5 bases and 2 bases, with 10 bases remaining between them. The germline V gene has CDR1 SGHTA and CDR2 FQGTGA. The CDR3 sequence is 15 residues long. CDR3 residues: CASSPRTAGANVLTF. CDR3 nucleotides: TGTGCCAGCAGCCCCCGGACAGCTGGGGCCAACGTCCTGACTTTC.

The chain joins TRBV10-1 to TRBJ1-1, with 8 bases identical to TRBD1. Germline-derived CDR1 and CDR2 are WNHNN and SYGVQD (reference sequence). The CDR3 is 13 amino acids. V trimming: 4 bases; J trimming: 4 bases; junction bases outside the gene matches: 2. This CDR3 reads CASSGTGLTEAFF. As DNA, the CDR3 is TGCGCCAGCAGTGGGACAGGGCTCACTGAAGCTTTCTTT.